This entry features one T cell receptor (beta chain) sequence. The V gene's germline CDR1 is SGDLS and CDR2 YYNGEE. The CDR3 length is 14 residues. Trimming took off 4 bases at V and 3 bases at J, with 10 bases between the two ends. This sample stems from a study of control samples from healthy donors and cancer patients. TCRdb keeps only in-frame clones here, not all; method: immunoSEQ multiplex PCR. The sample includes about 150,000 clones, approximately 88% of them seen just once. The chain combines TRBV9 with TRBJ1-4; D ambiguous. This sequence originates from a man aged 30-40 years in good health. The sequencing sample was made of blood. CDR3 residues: CASSKTGANEKLFF. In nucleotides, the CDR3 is TGTGCCAGCAGCAAGACTGGAGCTAATGAAAAACTGTTTTTT.